Described below is a single T cell receptor (beta chain) sequence and its context. The data stem from a study of blood T cells in healthy people across ages. The CDR3 spans 16 residues. Germline CDR1 is SGHTA and CDR2 is FQGNSA. Trimming at V came to 2 bases and at J to 7 bases, leaving 9 bases not matched to a gene. Each individual donor underwent a draw of ten milliliters of peripheral blood. Per sample, a minimum of 6 million PBMCs were isolated. A second PCR of 7 to 11 cycles used a sample-barcoded 5' primer and a J-beta primer mix. TCRdb recomputed calls from the 5' RACE reads with MiXCR, one row per CDR3 protein. The sample has approximately 800,000 distinct CDR3 sequences, about 55% seen once.

The chain carries TRBV7-2 and TRBJ2-1, with TRBD2 matching 9 bases. This receptor was identified in a man aged 80 or over in good health. Sequenced input: blood. This CDR3 is CASSLRAGGPYNEQFF. The CDR3 DNA reads as TGTGCCAGCAGCTTAAGGGCGGGAGGGCCGTATAATGAGCAGTTCTTC.